This T cell receptor beta chain comes out of a study of T cells in Graves' hyperthyroidism and ophthalmopathy. This clonotype was counted many times. There were TCR beta CDR3 regions amplified from RNA transcripts. HTBI primers were used for first-round RT-PCR of the TCR CDR3. TCRdb passed the multiplex PCR reads through MiXCR, listing each CDR3 protein once. The sample has a few hundred thousand distinct CDR3 sequences, about half seen once. Germline V gene lookup returns CDR1 MNHNS and CDR2 SASEGT. V dropped 11 bases and J dropped 5; count of bases not matched to a gene: 15. This CDR3 is 15 amino acids long.

This chain joins TRBV6-1 and TRBJ1-5; 7 bases fit TRBD1. Sample: peripheral blood or thyroid tissue (not recorded which). This sequence originates from a woman between 18 and 30 years old with Graves' hyperthyroidism. The CDR3 loop reads CASSQGELMDQPQHF. DNA of the CDR3: TGTGCCTCGTCCCAGGGGGAATTGATGGATCAGCCCCAGCATTTT.